Presented here are 20 T cell receptor beta chains from one specimen sequenced in a study of T cells in tumors after PD-1 blockade. Measured with immunoSEQ multiplex PCR; TCRdb has only the in-frame clones, and not every one. The sample contains 50,000 to 75,000 clones, approximately 79% of which appear only once. The material sequenced was PBMCs, taken after anti-PD-1 treatment. These receptors originate from a human donor with basal cell carcinoma.

The rearrangement links TRBV30 to TRBJ1-5, with D perhaps TRBD1 (5 bases). CDR1 and CDR2 (germline): GTSNPN, SVGIG (reference sequence). The CDR3 extends over 13 amino acids. Trimming shortened V by 8 bases and J by 6 bases, and 17 bases separated the two germline ends. The CDR3 sequence is CARPEGASQPQHF. The CDR3 nucleotides are TGTGCCCGTCCTGAAGGGGCGAGTCAGCCCCAGCATTTT.

This chain connects TRBV11-3 to TRBJ2-1; TRBD2 matches 11 bases. From germline, CDR1 is SGHNT and CDR2 YENEEA. V lost 4 bases, J lost 3 bases, and 5 bases stayed unmatched. The CDR3 runs to 16 residues. As DNA, the CDR3 is TGTGCCAGCAGCTCAAACCTAGCGGGGGGCTACAATGAGCAGTTCTTC. Its protein is CASSSNLAGGYNEQFF.

The chain has TRBV27 and TRBJ2-1, with 16 bases identical to TRBD2. The length of the CDR3 is 19 residues. V gave up 2 bases and J gave up 7 bases; unmatched junction bases: 11. Germline V gene lookup returns CDR1 MNHEY and CDR2 SMNVEV (reference sequence). CDR3 sequence: CASSLRGLAGGRSANEQFF. The CDR3 region has the DNA TGTGCCAGCAGTTTACGGGGACTAGCGGGGGGGCGCTCGGCTAATGAGCAGTTCTTC.

The rearrangement joins TRBV5-1 to TRBJ1-4, with D maybe TRBD1 (6 bases). V was shortened by 4 bases and J by 5 bases, with 15 bases between the two germline ends. Germline V gene data show CDR1 as SGHRS and CDR2 as YFSETQ. The CDR3 runs to 15 residues. For the CDR3, the DNA is TGCGCCAGCAGCCCTAACAGGGTGGCCAATGAAAAACTGTTTTTT. Protein product: CASSPNRVANEKLFF.

The table lists this clone with a few counts. V and J are TRBV10-3 and TRBJ1-5; 7 nucleotides line up with TRBD1. This CDR3 region has 12 residues. Germline V gene data show CDR1 as ENHRY and CDR2 as SYGVKD. The V and J ends lost 9 bases and 1 base, in that order; junction bases with no gene match: 0. The CDR3: CAIQGSNQPQHF. In DNA form, the CDR3 reads TGTGCCATACAGGGGAGCAATCAGCCCCAGCATTTT.

This clone has more than one count but fewer than ten. The chain couples TRBV4-1 to TRBJ1-2, with D tentatively TRBD1 (6 bases). The CDR3 totals 16 residues. Germline assignment: CDR1 MGHRA and CDR2 YSYEKL. Trimming cost V 4 bases and J 4 bases, with 19 bases left between them. The DNA for the CDR3 is TGCGCCAGCAGCCTTGGGGGAGCAGGGGTTAGCTATGGCTACACCTTC. Its translation: CASSLGGAGVSYGYTF.

The V and J genes are TRBV30 and TRBJ2-2, with D possibly TRBD1 on 5 matching bases. V was pared by 0 bases and J by 7 bases, with 15 bases between. The CDR3 contains 15 residues. Germline-derived CDR1 and CDR2 are GTSNPN and SVGIG (reference sequence). As DNA, the CDR3 is TGTGCCTGGAGTGTACTCGGTAGAAGGGGCGGGGAGCTGTTTTTT. Amino acid sequence: CAWSVLGRRGGELFF.

The chain employs TRBV27 and TRBJ1-3, with 7 positions matching TRBD1. Trimming removed 5 bases from V and 0 bases from J; junction bases left unmatched: 7. Germline lookup yields CDR1 MNHEY and CDR2 SMNVEV (reference sequence). The CDR3 is made up of 16 amino acids. The chain's CDR3 is CASSPYRGSSGNTIYF. The CDR3 DNA sequence: TGTGCCAGCAGTCCCTACAGGGGTAGCTCTGGAAACACCATATATTTT.

The chain recombines TRBV2 with TRBJ1-2; 9 positions agree with TRBD1. Germline V gene sequence: CDR1 SNHLY, CDR2 FYNNEI. There are 13 residues in the CDR3. J was trimmed by 2 bases and V by 6 bases; bases with no gene match: 1. CDR3 protein: CASRGTGNYGYTF. The CDR3 DNA is TGTGCCAGCAGAGGGACAGGGAACTATGGCTACACCTTC.

By sample fraction, this clone is medium-sized. CDR3 sequence (DNA): TGTGCCAGCAGTGGGGGGACAGGGTGGTACGAGCAGTACTTC. It encodes CASSGGTGWYEQYF. The chain joins TRBV2 to TRBJ2-7; TRBD1 aligns across 9 bases. This CDR3 has 14 residues. Looked up from germline, CDR1 is SNHLY and CDR2 is FYNNEI. The ends lost 4 bases at V and 4 bases at J; junction bases unmatched: 5.

The count of this clone is one. The chain uses TRBV3-1 (or the pseudogene TRBV3-2) and TRBJ2-7; no firm D call. CDR1 and CDR2 from the germline V gene are LGHDT and YNNKEL (reference sequence). Trimming shortened V by 5 bases and J by 3 bases, and 14 bases separated the two germline ends. The CDR3 loop spans 14 amino acids. This chain's CDR3 is CASSSSTRHYEQYF. As DNA, the CDR3 is TGTGCCAGCAGCTCTTCGACACGGCACTACGAGCAGTACTTC.

This chain links TRBV4-2 with TRBJ2-7; 13 bases agree with TRBD2. The V segment lost 1 base and the J segment 3 bases; nucleotides outside the gene matches: 3. The CDR3 has 16 amino acids. Per germline, CDR1 LGHNA and CDR2 YNFKEQ. The CDR3 sequence is CASSQGLAGGNYEQYF. The CDR3 nucleotides are TGTGCCAGCAGCCAAGGACTAGCGGGGGGCAACTACGAGCAGTACTTC.

This clone has only a few counts. The chain employs TRBV20-1 and TRBJ1-2; maybe TRBD1 (6 bases). Germline CDR1 is DFQATT and CDR2 is SNEGSKA (reference sequence). V was trimmed by 3 bases and J by 0 bases, leaving 11 bases between them. The length of the CDR3 is 14 residues. The CDR3 sequence is CSASRGATNYGYTF. The CDR3 nucleotides are TGCAGTGCTAGTAGGGGGGCGACTAACTATGGCTACACCTTC.

CDR3 region: CASMEGRSNNSPLHF. The CDR3 region has the DNA TGTGCCAGCATGGAGGGGCGGAGTAATAATTCACCCCTCCACTTT. The chain employs TRBV5-5 and TRBJ1-6, with D perhaps TRBD1 (5 bases). In germline, CDR1 is SGHKS, CDR2 YYEKEE (reference sequence). The CDR3 consists of 15 residues. Trimming shortened V by 6 bases and J by 5 bases, and 15 bases separated the two germline ends. The entire variable domain, with the rest obtained from reference TRBV5-5 and TRBJ1-6, is as follows: DAGVTQSPTHLIKTRGQQVTLRCSPISGHKSVSWYQQVLGQGPQFIFQYYEKEERGRGNFPDRFSARQFPNYSSELNVNALLLGDSALYLCASMEGRSNNSPLHFGNGTRLTVT.

V and J are TRBV10-2 and TRBJ2-2; 7 positions agree with TRBD2. The germline gives CDR1 WSHSY, CDR2 SAAADI. The ends lost 3 bases at V and 9 bases at J; junction bases unmatched: 16. This CDR3 contains 17 residues. In DNA, the CDR3 is TGCGCCAGCAGTGACGGATATGGCGGGGGAAATTGGAGGGAGCTGTTTTTT. Translation: CASSDGYGGGNWRELFF.

The chain couples TRBV7-6 to TRBJ1-1; unclear D gene. Germline V gene sequence: CDR1 SGHVS, CDR2 FNYEAQ. V was trimmed by 1 base and J by 1 base, leaving 16 bases between them. There are 17 residues in the CDR3. CDR3: CASSLVQLETANTEAFF. DNA for the CDR3: TGTGCCAGCAGCTTAGTACAGCTCGAGACGGCGAACACTGAAGCTTTCTTT.

The CDR3 region has the DNA TGCGCCAGCAGCCAAGGCCCGGACAGGGGGCCCTACGAGCAGTACTTC. It is translated as CASSQGPDRGPYEQYF. The gene calls are TRBV4-1 and TRBJ2-7; 11 nucleotides line up with TRBD1. J was trimmed by 2 bases and V by 1 base; bases with no gene match: 4. CDR3 size: 16 residues. Germline V gene sequence: CDR1 MGHRA, CDR2 YSYEKL.

The rearrangement joins TRBV3-1 (or the pseudogene TRBV3-2) to TRBJ1-1; no clear D gene. Germline V gene sequence: CDR1 LGHDT, CDR2 YNNKEL (reference sequence). There are 16 residues in the CDR3. The V gene lost 5 bases and the J gene lost 0 bases, with 16 bases spanning the gap. The CDR3: CASSFSFNTLNTEAFF. Here the CDR3 DNA reads TGTGCCAGCAGCTTTTCATTCAATACTTTGAACACTGAAGCTTTCTTT.

Here the CDR3 reads CASSYSRGAQTEAFF. CDR3 nucleotides: TGTGCCAGCAGTTACTCGAGGGGGGCGCAGACTGAAGCTTTCTTT. The chain employs TRBV6-5 and TRBJ1-1; possibly TRBD1 for D (6 bases). There are 15 residues in the CDR3. Trimming stripped 0 bases from V and 5 bases from J, with 13 bases between. Germline assignment: CDR1 MNHEY and CDR2 SVGAGI.

J is TRBJ1-4 and V is TRBV18; TRBD1 agrees at 7 bases. With V trimmed by 0 bases and J by 8 bases, 3 bases remained unmatched. The CDR3 totals 14 residues. Germline V lookup: CDR1 KGHSH, CDR2 LQKENI. The chain's CDR3 is CASSPPAGGEKLFF. As DNA, the CDR3 is TGTGCCAGCTCACCACCGGCAGGGGGGGAAAAACTGTTTTTT.